The clone carrying this T cell receptor beta chain appeared a few times. The sample is drawn from a study of blood T cell repertoires in COVID-19. Across the study: Some COVID-19 samples were acute and others convalescent; all came from the United States, Italy and Spain.

The authors' processing: Estimation of nucleated cell counts was performed using reference gene primer amplification. Here immunoSEQ multiplex PCR was the method, and the copy in TCRdb shows in-frame clones only, minus some. V and J calls and clone size come straight from that table; D and trimming were deduced from the DNA. The sample has around 120,000 clones; over 60% are singletons. The TCR comes from a man aged 65-85 years with acute or convalescent COVID-19. The specimen was peripheral blood.

As DNA, the CDR3 is TGTGCCAGCAGCTTAGGTTTCGGGGGAACCGGGGAGCTGTTTTTT. As protein: CASSLGFGGTGELFF. The chain employs TRBV11-2 and TRBJ2-2, with D perhaps matching TRBD2 (6 bases). The ends were cut back, 1 base at V and 5 bases at J, with 11 bases in the middle. Germline CDR1 reads SGHAT; CDR2 reads FQNNGV. The CDR3 is 15 amino acids.